The 29 T cell receptor beta chains listed next were all sequenced from one sample in a study of cytomegalovirus exposure and HLA in healthy donors. A multiplex PCR was run with 60 Vbeta primers and 13 Jbeta primers. TCRdb keeps only in-frame clones here, not all; method: immunoSEQ multiplex PCR. Of 150,000 to 200,000 clones in the sample, 80% were seen once. The sequenced sample was PBMCs. The receptors were sampled from a woman aged 50 to 60 in good health and CMV-seropositive.

There are a few counts of this clone. The J gene is TRBJ1-6, the V gene TRBV5-4, with 11 bases lining up with TRBD1. Germline lookup yields CDR1 SGHNT and CDR2 YYREEE (reference sequence). The CDR3 sequence is 14 residues long. The ends lost 4 bases at V and 10 bases at J; junction bases unmatched: 4. In DNA, the CDR3 is TGTGCCAGCAGCATGGACAGGGGGCACTCACCCCTCCACTTT. This encodes CASSMDRGHSPLHF.

This chain connects TRBV28 to TRBJ2-7; 9 bases line up with TRBD2. Germline assignment: CDR1 MDHEN and CDR2 SYDVKM. J lost 3 bases, V lost 1 base, and 10 bases had no gene match. The CDR3 has 17 residues. Written as DNA, the CDR3 is TGTGCCAGCAGTTTATCAAGGCGGGAGGGCCAGGGCTACGAGCAGTACTTC. This gives the protein CASSLSRREGQGYEQYF.

The gene calls are TRBV15 and TRBJ2-3; 12 bases align to TRBD2. The V gene end was trimmed by 0 bases and the J gene end by 1 base; junction bases not matched to a gene: 5. The CDR3 extends over 18 amino acids. CDR1 is LNHNV, CDR2 YYDKDF, per germline (reference sequence). Written as DNA, the CDR3 is TGTGCCACCAGCAGAGATCTAGCGGGAGGGCTTGGCACAGATACGCAGTATTTT. It encodes CATSRDLAGGLGTDTQYF.

V is TRBV6-1 and J is TRBJ1-6, with 7 bases identical to TRBD1. The V segment lost 6 bases and the J segment 10 bases; nucleotides outside the gene matches: 12. The CDR3 is 15 amino acids. Germline lookup yields CDR1 MNHNS and CDR2 SASEGT. CDR3 nucleotide sequence: TGTGCCAGCAGCTTTGACAGGGATGTTGGGTCACCCCTCCACTTT. Its protein is CASSFDRDVGSPLHF.

CDR3 in DNA: TGTGCCACCAGCAGAGCTCTAGCCGACACCGGGGAGCTGTTTTTT. Residues: CATSRALADTGELFF. The genes are TRBV15 and TRBJ2-2, with TRBD2 as a possible D gene (5 bases). CDR3 length: 15 amino acids. Trimming pared 1 base from V and 3 bases from J, leaving 9 bases between. Germline V CDR1 and CDR2: LNHNV, YYDKDF (reference sequence).

The V call is TRBV14, the J call TRBJ1-5; 9 nucleotides match TRBD1. This CDR3 has 21 amino acids. V gave up 4 bases and J gave up 2 bases; unmatched junction bases: 21. Germline values: CDR1 SGHDN, CDR2 FVKESK. The CDR3 spells CASSPDLLPWTGEEGNQPQHF. CDR3 bases: TGTGCCAGCAGCCCCGATCTTCTTCCTTGGACAGGGGAGGAGGGCAATCAGCCCCAGCATTTT.

Note on this clone: The germline gene is not matched at one end of the junction; a read error may be the cause. The chain uses TRBV19 and TRBJ2-3; 11 bases are shared with TRBD2. Germline loops: CDR1 LNHDA, CDR2 SQIVND (reference sequence). CDR3 length: 12 amino acids. This CDR3 is CASSPTSGGFLF. The CDR3 region has the DNA TGTGCCAGTAGTCCTACTAGCGGGGGCTTCCTTTTT.

The chain carries TRBV19 and TRBJ2-7, with 8 bases fitting TRBD1. The junction had 9 bases not matched to a gene; V was cut back by 8 bases and J by 6 bases. Germline V gene data show CDR1 as LNHDA and CDR2 as SQIVND (reference sequence). The CDR3 is 13 residues long. CDR3 DNA sequence: TGTGCCAGTCAGGGGGCGCTAGGCTCCGAGCAGTACTTC. Its protein is CASQGALGSEQYF.

Concerning this clone: Different DNA sequences within this sample yield the same CDR3. The gene calls are TRBV6-5 and TRBJ2-5, with D tentatively TRBD1 (5 bases). This CDR3 has 15 amino acids. Germline assignment: CDR1 MNHEY and CDR2 SVGAGI. V shed 7 bases and J shed 8 bases, with 23 bases lying between them. The CDR3 is CASIQSWGGSETQYF. CDR3 DNA: TGTGCCAGCATCCAATCCTGGGGCGGTTCAGAAACCCAGTACTTC.

This clone was found once. The rearrangement uses TRBV29-1 and TRBJ1-2, with 9 nucleotides matching TRBD1. There are 13 residues in the CDR3. Per the germline V gene, CDR1 is SQVTM and CDR2 is ANQGSEA. J was trimmed by 2 bases and V by 6 bases; bases with no gene match: 4. The CDR3: CSVSGTGNYGYTF. In DNA, the CDR3 is TGCAGCGTCTCAGGGACAGGGAACTATGGCTACACCTTC.

CDR3: CAWSVQGPDTQYF. For the CDR3, the DNA is TGTGCCTGGAGTGTACAGGGGCCAGATACGCAGTATTTT. The chain couples TRBV30 to TRBJ2-3; the match to TRBD1 covers 7 bases. V was clipped by 0 bases and J by 4 bases; unmatched bases: 1. Germline CDR1 GTSNPN, CDR2 SVGIG (reference sequence). The CDR3 covers 13 residues.

The chain employs TRBV10-3 and TRBJ2-5, with D unresolved. V was trimmed by 4 bases and J by 2 bases, leaving 5 bases between them. This CDR3 contains 12 residues. CDR1 is ENHRY and CDR2 is SYGVKD in the germline V gene. This chain's CDR3 is CAISAGQETQYF. CDR3 DNA sequence: TGTGCCATCAGTGCGGGTCAAGAGACCCAGTACTTC.

Written as DNA, the CDR3 is TGTGCCAGCTCACGTTCCGAGGATATCCAAGCTTTCTTT. This gives the protein CASSRSEDIQAFF. J is TRBJ1-1 and V is TRBV18, with no clear D. Trimming cost V 4 bases and J 9 bases, with 15 bases left between them. This CDR3 spans 13 amino acids. In germline, CDR1 is KGHSH, CDR2 LQKENI.

CDR3 DNA sequence: TGTGCCAGCAGTTTTGGGGCGGGAGATGCCTACGAGCAGTACTTC. Protein sequence: CASSFGAGDAYEQYF. The chain recombines TRBV27 with TRBJ2-7; TRBD2 matches at 7 bases. J gave up 2 bases and V 3 bases, and 7 bases lay outside the gene matches. This CDR3 region has 15 residues. Germline-derived CDR1 and CDR2 are MNHEY and SMNVEV (reference sequence).

The CDR3: CASVGGTGELFF. The CDR3 bases are TGTGCCAGCGTCGGCGGAACCGGGGAGCTGTTTTTT. The chain is built from TRBV7-8 and TRBJ2-2; no reliable D call. From germline, CDR1 is SGHVS and CDR2 FQNEAQ. CDR3 size: 12 residues. With 8 bases removed from V and 5 bases from J, the gap between germline ends came to 9 bases.

V and J are TRBV19 and TRBJ2-7; D is ambiguous. The germline CDR1 and CDR2 sequences are LNHDA and SQIVND (reference sequence). V was cut by 4 bases and J by 1 base, with 8 bases left in between. The CDR3 contains 13 residues. The CDR3 spells CASSKSNSYEQYF. CDR3 bases: TGTGCCAGTAGTAAGTCTAATTCCTACGAGCAGTACTTC. The whole variable domain, filled in from reference TRBV19 and TRBJ2-7, reads DGGITQSPKYLFRKEGQNVTLSCEQNLNHDAMYWYRQDPGQGLRLIYYSQIVNDFQKGDIAEGYSVSREKKESFPLTVTSAQKNPTAFYLCASSKSNSYEQYFGPGTRLTVT.

This clone occurred once. At one end, the junction sequence differs from germline, possibly due to a read error. The V and J genes are TRBV4-2 and TRBJ2-3; 16 nucleotides align to TRBD2. Germline values: CDR1 LGHNA, CDR2 YNFKEQ. CDR3 length: 16 amino acids. CDR3 sequence: CASGGTSGGVTGTQYF. CDR3 DNA: TGTGCCAGCGGGGGGACTAGCGGGGGGGTCACAGGTACGCAGTATTTT.

The rearrangement links TRBV10-3 to TRBJ2-3; 16 nucleotides align to TRBD2. Germline CDR1 reads ENHRY; CDR2 reads SYGVKD. The V segment lost 8 bases and the J segment 4 bases; nucleotides outside the gene matches: 18. The CDR3 covers 20 residues. The CDR3 spells CAIGKSGLAGGGGLSDTQYF. The CDR3 DNA sequence: TGTGCCATCGGAAAATCGGGACTAGCGGGAGGGGGAGGGTTGTCAGATACGCAGTATTTT.

The chain carries TRBV27 and TRBJ2-1; TRBD2 matches 11 bases. With 1 base clipped from V and 8 bases from J, the junction kept 13 bases outside the gene matches. The germline gives CDR1 MNHEY, CDR2 SMNVEV (reference sequence). The CDR3 contains 18 residues. The CDR3 sequence: CASSLYEGSGRAMDEQFF. The CDR3, as DNA: TGTGCCAGCAGTTTATACGAGGGTAGCGGGAGGGCCATGGATGAGCAGTTCTTC.

The genes are TRBV21-1 and TRBJ1-3. TRBV21-1 is labeled a pseudogene. The CDR3 is 18 amino acids. The CDR3 DNA reads as TGTGCCAGCAGCAAAGCGCGGGGGAAACAGGGAGCTGGAAACACCATATATTTT. Translation gives CASSKARGKQGAGNTIYF.

J is TRBJ2-7 and V is TRBV4-1; weak D call: TRBD2 (5 bases). V lost 1 base and J lost 5, with 15 bases in between. The CDR3 spans 15 residues. Germline V CDR1 and CDR2: MGHRA, YSYEKL. The CDR3, as DNA: TGCGCCAGCAGCCAAGGGGGTCTAGCCCAAGACGAGCAGTACTTC. Its protein product is CASSQGGLAQDEQYF.

The chain recombines TRBV7-8 with TRBJ1-5; 8 nucleotides align to TRBD1. Germline V gene lookup returns CDR1 SGHVS and CDR2 FQNEAQ. The CDR3 has 17 residues. Trimming took 0 bases from V and 3 from J; bases not matched to a gene: 7. The CDR3 DNA reads TGTGCCAGCAGCTTAGCGGACCGGACAGGGTTCAATCAGCCCCAGCATTTT. This gives the protein CASSLADRTGFNQPQHF.

This sequence joins TRBV6-1 and TRBJ1-6, with D perhaps matching TRBD1 (6 bases). Looked up from germline, CDR1 is MNHNS and CDR2 is SASEGT. This CDR3 is 13 amino acids long. The germline V and J ends were trimmed by 8 bases and 1 base, with 6 bases remaining between them. CDR3 coding DNA: TGTGCCAGCGACAGGTCCTATAATTCACCCCTCCACTTT. This encodes CASDRSYNSPLHF.

The chain joins TRBV6-1 to TRBJ1-1; possible D gene TRBD1, 6 bases. Germline CDR1 and CDR2: MNHNS and SASEGT. The CDR3 covers 14 residues. V gave up 5 bases and J gave up 5 bases, with 15 bases separating them. Written as DNA, the CDR3 is TGTGCCAGCAGTAGGGGGGGATCGCGGACTGAAGCTTTCTTT. Amino acid sequence: CASSRGGSRTEAFF.

This clone was counted a single time. The V and J genes are TRBV5-8 and TRBJ2-3; 9 bases map to TRBD2. The germline gives CDR1 SGHTS, CDR2 YDEGEE. V gave up 4 bases and J gave up 0 bases; unmatched junction bases: 6. CDR3 length equals 16 residues. The CDR3 loop reads CASSLGLAASTDTQYF. The CDR3, as DNA: TGTGCCAGCAGCCTGGGACTAGCAGCTAGCACAGATACGCAGTATTTT.

The rearrangement joins TRBV13 to TRBJ1-2; tentatively, D is TRBD1 (5 bases). CDR1 and CDR2 (germline): PRHDT, FYEKMQ (reference sequence). Trimming stripped 5 bases from V and 8 bases from J, with 15 bases between. The CDR3 spans 13 residues. The CDR3 DNA reads TGTGCCAGCAGCAGAGACAGTTCCAGGGGCTACACCTTC. Protein sequence: CASSRDSSRGYTF.

The rearrangement uses TRBV5-8 and TRBJ1-2, with D possibly TRBD1 on 6 matching bases. This CDR3 has 14 amino acids. Trimming removed 2 bases from V and 3 bases from J, with 11 bases in between. The germline gives CDR1 SGHTS, CDR2 YDEGEE. This CDR3 is CASSFRGWDYGYTF. In DNA form, the CDR3 reads TGTGCCAGCAGCTTCAGGGGCTGGGACTATGGCTACACCTTC.

The rearrangement uses TRBV7-2 and TRBJ1-1; no clear D gene. Trimming cost V 5 bases and J 2 bases, with 21 bases left between them. CDR3 size: 17 residues. Germline V gene sequence: CDR1 SGHTA, CDR2 FQGNSA. Written as DNA, the CDR3 is TGTGCCAGCAGCGCAGACCGCTTCCGGGGTGGAAACACTGAAGCTTTCTTT. It codes for CASSADRFRGGNTEAFF.

This chain links TRBV2 with TRBJ2-5; possible D gene TRBD2, 5 bases. The end of the DNA is better explained by TRBJ2-7, so the J call may be wrong. Germline V gene lookup returns CDR1 SNHLY and CDR2 FYNNEI. The CDR3 has 15 residues. DNA of the CDR3: TGTGCCAGCAGTGTGGTTCTAAGCCCGGGGAACGAGCAGTACTTC. Its translation is CASSVVLSPGNEQYF.